The T cell receptor beta chain described here comes from a study of shared clonotypes between healthy human individuals. This CDR3 contains 14 residues. V was clipped by 2 bases and J by 3 bases, with 7 bases between them. The germline gives CDR1 LNHDA, CDR2 SQIVND (reference sequence). TCRdb's table, derived via immunoSEQ multiplex PCR, lists solely in-frame clones and lacks some. The table has 1,500,000 or so clones, about 96% seen once; the top ten hold more than 0.9%. The sample comprised naive CD4+ T cells sorted from blood. Subset specified: CD45RA+ positively selected. The gene calls are TRBV19 and TRBJ1-4, with D maybe TRBD1 (5 bases). The clonotype originates from a man aged 25 to 40 in good health. CDR3 in DNA: TGTGCCAGTAGTATACGGGGGTCTAATGAAAAACTGTTTTTT. It codes for CASSIRGSNEKLFF.